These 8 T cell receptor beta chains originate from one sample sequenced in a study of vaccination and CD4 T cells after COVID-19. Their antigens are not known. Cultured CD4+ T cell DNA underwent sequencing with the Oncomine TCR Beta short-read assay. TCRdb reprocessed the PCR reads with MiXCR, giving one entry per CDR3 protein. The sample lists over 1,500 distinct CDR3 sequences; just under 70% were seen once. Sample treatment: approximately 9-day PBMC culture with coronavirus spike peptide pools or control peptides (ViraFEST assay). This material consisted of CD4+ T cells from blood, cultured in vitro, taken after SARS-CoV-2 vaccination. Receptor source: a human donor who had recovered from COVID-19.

The CDR3 sequence: CASSSTAYGYTF. DNA for the CDR3: TGTGCCAGCAGTTCCACAGCGTATGGCTACACCTTC. The rearrangement uses TRBV28 and TRBJ1-2; D gene unclear. The CDR3 is 12 amino acids. CDR1 and CDR2 from the germline V gene are MDHEN and SYDVKM. V was cut by 4 bases and J by 5 bases, with 8 bases left in between.

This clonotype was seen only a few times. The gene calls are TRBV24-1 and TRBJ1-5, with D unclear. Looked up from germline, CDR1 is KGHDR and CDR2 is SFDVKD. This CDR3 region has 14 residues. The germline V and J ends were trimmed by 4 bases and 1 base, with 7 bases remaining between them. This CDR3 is CATSESSSNQPQHF. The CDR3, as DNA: TGTGCCACCAGTGAATCTTCGAGCAATCAGCCCCAGCATTTT.

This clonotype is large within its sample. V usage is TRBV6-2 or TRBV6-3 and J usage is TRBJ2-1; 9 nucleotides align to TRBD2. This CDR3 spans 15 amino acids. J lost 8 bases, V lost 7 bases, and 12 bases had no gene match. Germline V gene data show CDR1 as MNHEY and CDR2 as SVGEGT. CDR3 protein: CASTKRASGIDEQFF. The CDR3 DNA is TGTGCCAGCACCAAAAGGGCTAGCGGGATAGATGAGCAGTTCTTC.

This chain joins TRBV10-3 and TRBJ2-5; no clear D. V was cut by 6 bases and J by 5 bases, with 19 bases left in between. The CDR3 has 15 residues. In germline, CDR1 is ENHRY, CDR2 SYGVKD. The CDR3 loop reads CAISLSTAPQETQYF. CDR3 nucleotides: TGTGCCATCAGCCTCTCCACGGCCCCACAGGAGACCCAGTACTTC.

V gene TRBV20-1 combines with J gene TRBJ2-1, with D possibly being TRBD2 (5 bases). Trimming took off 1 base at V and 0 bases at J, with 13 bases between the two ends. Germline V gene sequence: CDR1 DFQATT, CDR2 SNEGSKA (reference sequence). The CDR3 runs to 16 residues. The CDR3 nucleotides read TGCAGTGCTAGAGTTCGCGGGCTCTACTCCTACAATGAGCAGTTCTTC. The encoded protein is CSARVRGLYSYNEQFF.

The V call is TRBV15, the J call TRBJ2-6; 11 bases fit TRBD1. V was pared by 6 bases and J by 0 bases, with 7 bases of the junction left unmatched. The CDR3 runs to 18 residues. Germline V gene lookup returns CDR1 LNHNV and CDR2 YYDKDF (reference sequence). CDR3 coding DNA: TGTGCCACCAGAAGCGGACAGGGGGCCCTCTCTGGGGCCAACGTCCTGACTTTC. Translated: CATRSGQGALSGANVLTF. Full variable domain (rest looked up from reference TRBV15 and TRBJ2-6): DAMVIQNPRYQVTQFGKPVTLSCSQTLNHNVMYWYQQKSSQAPKLLFHYYDKDFNNEADTPDNFQSRRPNTSFCFLDIRSPGLGDTAMYLCATRSGQGALSGANVLTFGAGSRLTVL.

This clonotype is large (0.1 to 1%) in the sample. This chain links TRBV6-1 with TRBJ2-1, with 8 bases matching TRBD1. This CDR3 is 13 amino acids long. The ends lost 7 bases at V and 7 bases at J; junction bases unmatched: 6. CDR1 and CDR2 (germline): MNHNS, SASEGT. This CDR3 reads CASTTTGVNEQFF. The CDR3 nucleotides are TGTGCCAGCACCACGACAGGGGTGAATGAGCAGTTCTTC.

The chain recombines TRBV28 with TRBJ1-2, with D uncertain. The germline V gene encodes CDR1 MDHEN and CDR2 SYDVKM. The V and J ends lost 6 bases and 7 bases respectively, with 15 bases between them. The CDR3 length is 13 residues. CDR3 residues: CASSFSTQFGYTF. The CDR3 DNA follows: TGTGCCAGCAGCTTCTCCACTCAGTTTGGCTACACCTTC.